This T cell receptor beta chain comes out of a study of T cell changes during pregnancy in multiple sclerosis. This clone has a single count. V shed 6 bases and J 2 bases; nucleotides not matched to a gene: 4. This CDR3 is built from 15 residues. Germline CDR1 and CDR2: MNHEY and SMNVEV (reference sequence). Data came from immunoSEQ multiplex PCR; TCRdb stores just in-frame clones and leaves some out. The sample shows about 110,000 clones, roughly nine tenths of them seen only once. The source was peripheral blood, collected after pregnancy. The V call is TRBV27, the J call TRBJ2-3, with TRBD2 matching 11 bases. The clonotype was recovered from a female donor with multiple sclerosis, enrolled in a pregnancy study. The chain's CDR3 is CASRTSGANTDTQYF. CDR3 in DNA: TGTGCCAGCAGGACTAGCGGGGCGAACACAGATACGCAGTATTTT.